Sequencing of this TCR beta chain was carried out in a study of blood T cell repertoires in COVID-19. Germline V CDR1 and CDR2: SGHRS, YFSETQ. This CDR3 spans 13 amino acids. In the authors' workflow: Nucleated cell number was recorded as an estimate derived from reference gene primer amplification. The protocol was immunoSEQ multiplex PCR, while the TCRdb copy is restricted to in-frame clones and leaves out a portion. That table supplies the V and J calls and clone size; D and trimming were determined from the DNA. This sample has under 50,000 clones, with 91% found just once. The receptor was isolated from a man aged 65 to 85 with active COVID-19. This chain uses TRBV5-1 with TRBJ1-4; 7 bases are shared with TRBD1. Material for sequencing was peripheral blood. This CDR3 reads CASAGTDSEKLFF. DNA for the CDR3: TGCGCTTCTGCCGGGACAGATAGTGAAAAACTGTTTTTT.